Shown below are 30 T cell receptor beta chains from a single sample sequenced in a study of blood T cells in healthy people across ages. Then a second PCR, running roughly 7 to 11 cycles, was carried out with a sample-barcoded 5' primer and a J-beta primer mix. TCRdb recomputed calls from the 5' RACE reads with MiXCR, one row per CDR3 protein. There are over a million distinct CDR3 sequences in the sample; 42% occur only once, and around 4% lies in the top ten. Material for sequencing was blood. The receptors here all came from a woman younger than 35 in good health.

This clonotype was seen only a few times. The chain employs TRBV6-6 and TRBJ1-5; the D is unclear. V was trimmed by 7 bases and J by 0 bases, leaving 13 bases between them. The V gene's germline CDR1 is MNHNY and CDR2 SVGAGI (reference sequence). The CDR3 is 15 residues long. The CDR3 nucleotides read TGTGCCAGCACCTACTACAAGCATAGCAATCAGCCCCAGCATTTT. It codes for CASTYYKHSNQPQHF.

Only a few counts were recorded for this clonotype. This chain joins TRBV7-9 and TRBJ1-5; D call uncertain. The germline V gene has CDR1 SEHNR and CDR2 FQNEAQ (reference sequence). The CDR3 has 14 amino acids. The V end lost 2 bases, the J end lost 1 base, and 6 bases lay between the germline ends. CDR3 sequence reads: CASSLSTSNQPQHF. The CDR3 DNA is TGTGCCAGCAGCTTAAGTACGAGCAATCAGCCCCAGCATTTT.

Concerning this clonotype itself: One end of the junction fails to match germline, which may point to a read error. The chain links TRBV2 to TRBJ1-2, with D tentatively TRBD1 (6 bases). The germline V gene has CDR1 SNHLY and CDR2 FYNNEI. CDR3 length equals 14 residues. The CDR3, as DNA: TGTGCCGGCAGGCCCGAAGGGGGAAAGGGTGGCTACACCTTC. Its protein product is CAGRPEGGKGGYTF.

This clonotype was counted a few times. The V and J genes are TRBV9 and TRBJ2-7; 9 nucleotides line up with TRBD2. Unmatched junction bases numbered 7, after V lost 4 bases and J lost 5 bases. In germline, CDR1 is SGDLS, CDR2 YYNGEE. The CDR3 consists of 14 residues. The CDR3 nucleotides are TGTGCCAGCAGCCTTAGCGGGGGCTTCGACGAGCAGTACTTC. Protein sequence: CASSLSGGFDEQYF.

The CDR3 coding sequence is TGTGCCAGCTCAACTCGGACAGGGGGCACAGATACGCAGTATTTT. Translation: CASSTRTGGTDTQYF. V and J are TRBV18 and TRBJ2-3; 9 bases align to TRBD1. After removal of 5 bases from V and 1 base from J, the junction contained 4 bases not matched to a gene. CDR3 length: 15 amino acids. Germline V gene sequence: CDR1 KGHSH, CDR2 LQKENI. Based on the CDR3 plus reference TRBV18 and TRBJ2-3, the full variable domain is NAGVMQNPRHLVRRRGQEARLRCSPMKGHSHVYWYRQLPEEGLKFMVYLQKENIIDESGMPKERFSAEFPKEGPSILRIQQVVRGDSAAYFCASSTRTGGTDTQYFGPGTRLTVL.

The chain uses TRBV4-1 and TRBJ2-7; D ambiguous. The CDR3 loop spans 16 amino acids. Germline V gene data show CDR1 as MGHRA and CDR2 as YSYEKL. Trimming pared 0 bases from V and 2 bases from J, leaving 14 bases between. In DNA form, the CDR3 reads TGCGCCAGCAGCCAAGATATATCCAGAGCAACCTACGAGCAGTACTTC. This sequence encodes CASSQDISRATYEQYF.

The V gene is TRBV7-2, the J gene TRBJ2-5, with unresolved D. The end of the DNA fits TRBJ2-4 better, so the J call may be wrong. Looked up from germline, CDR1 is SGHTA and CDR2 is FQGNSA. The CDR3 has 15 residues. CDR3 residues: CASSSTRYGKNIQYF. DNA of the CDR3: TGTGCCAGCAGCTCAACCCGATATGGCAAAAACATTCAGTACTTC.

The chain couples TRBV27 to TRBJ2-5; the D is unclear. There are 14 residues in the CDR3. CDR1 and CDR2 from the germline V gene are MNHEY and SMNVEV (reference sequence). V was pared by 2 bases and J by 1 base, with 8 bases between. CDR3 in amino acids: CASSLQDSQETQYF. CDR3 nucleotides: TGTGCCAGCAGTTTACAAGATAGCCAAGAGACCCAGTACTTC.

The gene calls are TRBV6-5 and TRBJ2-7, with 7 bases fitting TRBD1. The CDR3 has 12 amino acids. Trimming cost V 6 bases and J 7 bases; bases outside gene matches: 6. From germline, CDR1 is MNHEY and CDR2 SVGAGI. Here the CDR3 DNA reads TGTGCCAGCAGACAGGGGCGGAATGAGCAGTACTTC. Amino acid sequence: CASRQGRNEQYF.

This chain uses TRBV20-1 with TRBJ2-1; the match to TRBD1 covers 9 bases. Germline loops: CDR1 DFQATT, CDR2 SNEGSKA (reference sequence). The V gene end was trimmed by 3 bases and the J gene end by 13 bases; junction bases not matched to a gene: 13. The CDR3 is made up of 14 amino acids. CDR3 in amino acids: CSARDQDRGAAQFF. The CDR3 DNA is TGCAGTGCTAGGGATCAAGACAGGGGGGCTGCACAGTTCTTC.

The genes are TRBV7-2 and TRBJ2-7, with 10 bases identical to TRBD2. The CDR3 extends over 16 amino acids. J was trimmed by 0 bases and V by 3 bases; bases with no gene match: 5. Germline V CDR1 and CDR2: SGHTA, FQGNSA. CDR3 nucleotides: TGTGCCAGCAGCTTCTTAGCGGGAGGACTCTCCTACGAGCAGTACTTC. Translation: CASSFLAGGLSYEQYF.

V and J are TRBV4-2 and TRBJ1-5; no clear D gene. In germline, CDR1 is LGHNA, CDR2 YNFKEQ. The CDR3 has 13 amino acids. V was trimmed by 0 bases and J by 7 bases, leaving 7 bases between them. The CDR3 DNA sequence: TGTGCCAGCAGCCAAGATGGGTGGCAGCCCCAGCATTTT. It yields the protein CASSQDGWQPQHF.

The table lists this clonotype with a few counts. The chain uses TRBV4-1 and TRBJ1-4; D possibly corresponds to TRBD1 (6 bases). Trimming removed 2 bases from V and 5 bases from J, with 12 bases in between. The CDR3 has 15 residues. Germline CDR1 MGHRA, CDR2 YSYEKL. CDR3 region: CASSQPDSANEKLFF. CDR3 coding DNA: TGCGCCAGCAGCCAACCGGACAGCGCAAATGAAAAACTGTTTTTT.

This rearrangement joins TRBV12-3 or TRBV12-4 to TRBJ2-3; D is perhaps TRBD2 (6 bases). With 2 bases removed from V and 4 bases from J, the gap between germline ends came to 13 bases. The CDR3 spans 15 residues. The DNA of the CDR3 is TGTGCCAGCAGTTTACGGCTAGCGAGTGCAGATACGCAGTATTTT. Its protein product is CASSLRLASADTQYF.

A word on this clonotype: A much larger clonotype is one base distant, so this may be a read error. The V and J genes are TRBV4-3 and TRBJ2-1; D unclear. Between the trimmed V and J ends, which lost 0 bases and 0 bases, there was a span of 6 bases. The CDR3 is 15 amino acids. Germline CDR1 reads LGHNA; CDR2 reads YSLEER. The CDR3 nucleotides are TGCGCCAGCAGCCAAGATTGGGCCTCCTACAATGAGCAGTTCTTC. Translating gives CASSQDWASYNEQFF.

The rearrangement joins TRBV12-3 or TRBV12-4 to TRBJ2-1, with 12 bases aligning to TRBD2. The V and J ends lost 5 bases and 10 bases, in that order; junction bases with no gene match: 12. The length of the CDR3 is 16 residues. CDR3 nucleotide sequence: TGTGCCAGCAGTGTCGGGGGACTAGCGGGCCAAGGGGAGCAGTTCTTC. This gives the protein CASSVGGLAGQGEQFF.

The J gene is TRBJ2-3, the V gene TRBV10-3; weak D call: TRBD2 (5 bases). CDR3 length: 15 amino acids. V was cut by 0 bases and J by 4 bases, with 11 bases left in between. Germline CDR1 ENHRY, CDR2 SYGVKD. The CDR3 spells CAISESTEGPDTQYF. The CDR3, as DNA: TGTGCCATCAGTGAGTCGACCGAGGGCCCAGATACGCAGTATTTT.

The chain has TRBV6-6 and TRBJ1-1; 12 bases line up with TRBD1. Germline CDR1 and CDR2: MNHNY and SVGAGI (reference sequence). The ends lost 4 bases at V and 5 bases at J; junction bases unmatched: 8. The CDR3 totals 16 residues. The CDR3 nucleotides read TGTGCCAGCAGTTCCCCCGGGACAGGGGGCCGAACTGAAGCTTTCTTT. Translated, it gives CASSSPGTGGRTEAFF.

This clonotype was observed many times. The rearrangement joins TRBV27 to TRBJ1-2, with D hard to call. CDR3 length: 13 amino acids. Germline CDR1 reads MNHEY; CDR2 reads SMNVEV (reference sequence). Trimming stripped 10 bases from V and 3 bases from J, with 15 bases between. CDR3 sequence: CATHGPPDYGYTF. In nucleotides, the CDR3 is TGTGCCACGCATGGGCCTCCAGACTATGGCTACACCTTC.

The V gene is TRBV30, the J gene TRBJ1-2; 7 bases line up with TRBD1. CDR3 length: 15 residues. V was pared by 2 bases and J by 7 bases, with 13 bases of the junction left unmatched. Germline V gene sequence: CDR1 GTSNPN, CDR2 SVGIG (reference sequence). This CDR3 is CAWSYPGQYLSGYTF. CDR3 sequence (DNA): TGTGCCTGGAGTTACCCGGGACAGTACTTATCTGGCTACACCTTC.

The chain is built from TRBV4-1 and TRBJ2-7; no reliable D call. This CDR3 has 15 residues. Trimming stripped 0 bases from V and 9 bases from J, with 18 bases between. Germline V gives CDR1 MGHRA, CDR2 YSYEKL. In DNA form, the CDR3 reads TGCGCCAGCAGCCAAGAAGCCCACAATTACGAGCGGCAGTACTTC. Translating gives CASSQEAHNYERQYF.

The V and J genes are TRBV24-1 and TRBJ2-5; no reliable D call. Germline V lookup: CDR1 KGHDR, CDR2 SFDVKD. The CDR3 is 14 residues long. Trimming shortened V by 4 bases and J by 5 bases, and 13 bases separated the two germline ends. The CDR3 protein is CATSDLGLSETQYF. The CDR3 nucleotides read TGTGCCACCAGTGACCTAGGGCTATCCGAGACCCAGTACTTC.

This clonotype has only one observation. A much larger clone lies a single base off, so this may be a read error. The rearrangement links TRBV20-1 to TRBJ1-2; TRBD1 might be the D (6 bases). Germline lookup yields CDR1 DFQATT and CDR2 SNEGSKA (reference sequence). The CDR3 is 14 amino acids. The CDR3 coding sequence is TGCGGTGCTAGAGATATTGGGGGGCTTTCTGGCTACACCTTC. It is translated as CGARDIGGLSGYTF.

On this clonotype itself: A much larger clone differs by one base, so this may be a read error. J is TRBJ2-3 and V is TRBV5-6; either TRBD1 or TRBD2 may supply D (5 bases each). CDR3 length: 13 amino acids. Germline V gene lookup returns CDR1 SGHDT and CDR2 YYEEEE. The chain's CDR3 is CANSTGPPNTQYF. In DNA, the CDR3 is TGTGCCAACAGCACGGGACCGCCGAATACGCAGTATTTT.

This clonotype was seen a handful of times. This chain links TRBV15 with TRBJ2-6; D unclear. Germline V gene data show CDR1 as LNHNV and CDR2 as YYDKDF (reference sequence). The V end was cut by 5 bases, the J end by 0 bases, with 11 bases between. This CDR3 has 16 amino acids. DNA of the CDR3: TGTGCCACCAGCGGAGCCCGGAACTCTGGGGCCAACGTCCTGACTTTC. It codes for CATSGARNSGANVLTF.

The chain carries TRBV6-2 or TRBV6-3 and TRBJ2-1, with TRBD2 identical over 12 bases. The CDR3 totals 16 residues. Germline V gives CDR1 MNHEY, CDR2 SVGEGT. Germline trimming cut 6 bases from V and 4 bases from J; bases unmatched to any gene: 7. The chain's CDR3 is CASRRTSGGLYNEQFF. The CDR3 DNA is TGTGCCAGCAGACGCACTAGCGGGGGGCTTTACAATGAGCAGTTCTTC.

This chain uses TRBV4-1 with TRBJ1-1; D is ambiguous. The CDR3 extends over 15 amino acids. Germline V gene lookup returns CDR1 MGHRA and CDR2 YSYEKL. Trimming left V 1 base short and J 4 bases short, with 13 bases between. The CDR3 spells CASSQGWVGSTEAFF. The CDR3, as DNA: TGCGCCAGCAGCCAAGGCTGGGTGGGGAGCACTGAAGCTTTCTTT.

CDR3 residues: CASSAGQGAGYGYTF. CDR3 coding DNA: TGCGCCAGCAGCGCGGGACAGGGGGCTGGCTATGGCTACACCTTC. V usage is TRBV5-1 and J usage is TRBJ1-2, with 12 positions matching TRBD1. The CDR3 contains 15 residues. The V gene's germline CDR1 is SGHRS and CDR2 YFSETQ. The ends lost 4 bases at V and 4 bases at J; junction bases unmatched: 5.

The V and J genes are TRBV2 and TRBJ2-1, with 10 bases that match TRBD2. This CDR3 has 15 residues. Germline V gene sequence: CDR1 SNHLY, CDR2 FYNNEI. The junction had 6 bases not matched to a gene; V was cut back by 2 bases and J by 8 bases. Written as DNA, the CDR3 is TGTGCCAGCAGTGAATTACTAGCGGGACTTGATGAGCAGTTCTTC. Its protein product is CASSELLAGLDEQFF.

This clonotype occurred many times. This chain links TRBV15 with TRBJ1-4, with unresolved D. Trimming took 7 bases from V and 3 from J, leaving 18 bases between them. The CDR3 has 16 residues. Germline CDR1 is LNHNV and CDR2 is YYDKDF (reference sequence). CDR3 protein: CATTGSDGLANEKLFF. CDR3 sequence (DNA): TGTGCCACCACCGGATCGGACGGTCTCGCTAATGAAAAACTGTTTTTT.